This T cell receptor beta chain originates from a study of T cells in Graves' hyperthyroidism and ophthalmopathy. Germline values: CDR1 SGHNT, CDR2 YENEEA. V shed 7 bases and J shed 7 bases, with 13 bases lying between them. The CDR3 covers 13 residues. What was amplified from RNA transcripts were TCR beta CDR3 regions. RT-PCR in the first round (using the HTBI primer set) targeted the TCR CDR3. TCRdb recomputed calls from the multiplex PCR reads with MiXCR, one row per CDR3 protein. The repertoire holds about half a million distinct CDR3 sequences, with roughly 21% as singletons. Lactation, pregnancy, other autoimmune disease or uncontrolled infection led to exclusion of patients. In its sample, this clonotype was seen many times.

The genes are TRBV11-3 and TRBJ2-2, with D possibly being TRBD1 (6 bases). The source material was blood. The sequence was collected from a man aged 35 to 55 with Graves' ophthalmopathy. DNA of the CDR3: TGTGCCAGCAACCAAGGGGGTGGCGGGGAGCTGTTTTTT. This codes for CASNQGGGGELFF.